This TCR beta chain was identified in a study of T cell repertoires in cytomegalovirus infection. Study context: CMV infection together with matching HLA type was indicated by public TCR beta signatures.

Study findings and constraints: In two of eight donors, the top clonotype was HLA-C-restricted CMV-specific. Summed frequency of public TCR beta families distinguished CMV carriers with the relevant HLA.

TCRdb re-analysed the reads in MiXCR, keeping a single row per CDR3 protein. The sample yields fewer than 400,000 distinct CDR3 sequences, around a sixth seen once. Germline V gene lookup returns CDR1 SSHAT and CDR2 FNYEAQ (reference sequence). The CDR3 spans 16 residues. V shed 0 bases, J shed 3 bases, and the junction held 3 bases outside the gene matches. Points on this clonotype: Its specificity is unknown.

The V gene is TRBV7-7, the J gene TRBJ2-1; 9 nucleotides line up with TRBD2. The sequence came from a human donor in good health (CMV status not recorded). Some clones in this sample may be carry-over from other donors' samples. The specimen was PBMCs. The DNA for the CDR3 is TGTGCCAGCAGCTTAGCCGGACTAGCGAACTACAATGAGCAGTTCTTC. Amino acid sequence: CASSLAGLANYNEQFF.